The 20 T cell receptor beta chains below come from one sample, sequenced in a study of T cells in localized non-small cell lung cancer. The assay was immunoSEQ multiplex PCR, and TCRdb's table has in-frame clones only and misses some. The sample has 1,500 or so clones; roughly 23% are singletons. The specimen comprised normal lung tissue next to the tumor, sampled before any cancer treatment. The receptor source for this set is a male donor older than 55 with stage III squamous cell lung carcinoma.

The J gene is TRBJ1-2, the V gene TRBV14; no clear D. Trimming removed 0 bases at V and 8 bases at J, with 13 bases between. This CDR3 has 14 amino acids. Germline assignment: CDR1 SGHDN and CDR2 FVKESK. This CDR3 is CASSQDRLPGGYTF. The CDR3 DNA follows: TGTGCCAGCAGCCAAGATCGCCTACCGGGGGGCTACACCTTC.

The rearrangement links TRBV19 to TRBJ2-2; D remains ambiguous. Per germline, CDR1 LNHDA and CDR2 SQIVND (reference sequence). This CDR3 is 16 amino acids long. Trimming took off 4 bases at V and 7 bases at J, with 19 bases between the two ends. The CDR3 spells CASSSGRRAGFGELFF. In DNA, the CDR3 is TGTGCCAGTAGTAGTGGACGACGAGCAGGTTTCGGGGAGCTGTTTTTT.

The table lists this clone with a few counts. The chain is built from TRBV29-1 and TRBJ1-3; TRBD1 is a possible D gene (5 bases). The CDR3 spans 12 residues. V gave up 6 bases and J gave up 0 bases, with 6 bases separating them. CDR1 is SQVTM, CDR2 ANQGSEA, per germline. CDR3: CSVGTSGNTIYF. In nucleotides, the CDR3 is TGCAGCGTCGGGACCTCTGGAAACACCATATATTTT.

The J gene is TRBJ2-1, the V gene TRBV6-8; D may correspond to TRBD1 or TRBD2 (5 bases each). Trimming stripped 0 bases from V and 4 bases from J, with 13 bases between. In germline, CDR1 is MNHGY, CDR2 SAAAGT. This CDR3 is built from 16 residues. The CDR3 nucleotides read TGTGCCAGCAGTTACTCGGGGACCAAGTTATACAATGAGCAGTTCTTC. This sequence encodes CASSYSGTKLYNEQFF.

Relative to its sample, this clone is medium-sized. The chain recombines TRBV23-1 with TRBJ1-2, with 10 bases aligning to TRBD1. TRBV23-1 is assigned to the ORF class and has an uncertain function. This CDR3 is built from 15 residues. V dropped 6 bases and J dropped 11; count of bases not matched to a gene: 15. CDR3 residues: CASSQDRWDRGSYTF. The CDR3 DNA reads as TGCGCCAGCAGCCAAGATAGGTGGGACAGGGGATCATACACCTTC.

This clone appeared a few times. The genes are TRBV11-3 and TRBJ2-1; 9 bases are shared with TRBD2. V shed 3 bases, J shed 4 bases, and the junction held 7 bases outside the gene matches. The CDR3 contains 16 residues. Germline V gives CDR1 SGHNT, CDR2 YENEEA. The CDR3 here is CASSLAASGVYNEQFF. CDR3 nucleotide sequence: TGTGCCAGCAGCTTGGCGGCTAGCGGGGTATACAATGAGCAGTTCTTC.

This clone was recorded once. The chain employs TRBV30 and TRBJ2-1, with 11 bases identical to TRBD1. V dropped 5 bases and J dropped 3; count of bases not matched to a gene: 12. The CDR3 is 17 residues long. Looked up from germline, CDR1 is GTSNPN and CDR2 is SVGIG (reference sequence). CDR3 nucleotides: TGTGCCTGGGTGGGACTCGGACAGGGGGCAGGCTACAATGAGCAGTTCTTC. It yields the protein CAWVGLGQGAGYNEQFF.

The chain has TRBV11-3 and TRBJ2-1; 9 nucleotides agree with TRBD2. J was trimmed by 4 bases and V by 3 bases; bases with no gene match: 1. The germline gives CDR1 SGHNT, CDR2 YENEEA. The CDR3 runs to 14 residues. CDR3 residues: CASSLTSGYNEQFF. CDR3 coding DNA: TGTGCCAGCAGCTTGACTAGCGGTTACAATGAGCAGTTCTTC.

This clone occurred a few times. The V and J genes are TRBV9 and TRBJ2-7, with 13 nucleotides matching TRBD2. V lost 4 bases to trimming and J lost 3 bases; unmatched junction nucleotides: 13. Per germline, CDR1 SGDLS and CDR2 YYNGEE. The CDR3 runs to 18 residues. The CDR3 loop is CASSSTTSGRDIGYEQYF. In DNA form, the CDR3 reads TGTGCCAGCAGCTCGACTACTAGCGGGAGGGACATTGGCTACGAGCAGTACTTC. The full variable domain, with the rest looked up from reference TRBV9 and TRBJ2-7, is DSGVTQTPKHLITATGQRVTLRCSPRSGDLSVYWYQQSLDQGLQFLIQYYNGEERAKGNILERFSAQQFPDLHSELNLSSLELGDSALYFCASSSTTSGRDIGYEQYFGPGTRLTVT.

The chain combines TRBV28 with TRBJ2-5; no clear D. This CDR3 spans 14 amino acids. The V end lost 4 bases, the J end lost 1 base, and 10 bases lay between the germline ends. The germline CDR1 and CDR2 sequences are MDHEN and SYDVKM. CDR3 loop: CASSSFAAQETQYF. The CDR3 nucleotides read TGTGCCAGCAGTTCTTTCGCGGCCCAAGAGACCCAGTACTTC.

Relative to its sample, this clone is hyperexpanded. The chain has TRBV9 and TRBJ1-1, with D hard to call. The CDR3 is 15 amino acids. Germline V gene sequence: CDR1 SGDLS, CDR2 YYNGEE. V lost 3 bases and J lost 5, with 17 bases in between. CDR3 sequence reads: CASSGAGGPGTEAFF. For the CDR3, the DNA is TGTGCCAGCAGCGGGGCAGGAGGGCCGGGGACTGAAGCTTTCTTT.

This clone has only a few counts. J is TRBJ2-7 and V is TRBV23-1, with unresolved D. TRBV23-1 qualifies as an ORF whose function is uncertain. The germline V and J ends were trimmed by 6 bases and 2 bases, with 11 bases remaining between them. The CDR3 runs to 13 residues. The CDR3 DNA sequence: TGCGCCAGCAGCTTGGCTGGGACCTACGAGCAGTACTTC. Encoded protein: CASSLAGTYEQYF.

This clone was seen more than once but under ten times. The chain is built from TRBV9 and TRBJ2-1, with TRBD2 matching over 13 bases. CDR3 length: 15 residues. The J segment lost 9 bases and the V segment lost 3 bases, leaving 6 bases of the junction unmatched. Germline CDR1 reads SGDLS; CDR2 reads YYNGEE. This CDR3 reads CASSATSGRNSEQFF. Here the CDR3 DNA reads TGTGCCAGCAGCGCGACTAGCGGGAGGAATAGTGAGCAGTTCTTC.

Sample share makes this clone medium-sized. The rearrangement uses TRBV11-3 and TRBJ2-6; 8 nucleotides line up with TRBD1. The CDR3 consists of 16 residues. The ends lost 5 bases at V and 4 bases at J; junction bases unmatched: 7. Germline V gene data show CDR1 as SGHNT and CDR2 as YENEEA. The CDR3 loop reads CASSPPTGVGANVLTF. The DNA for the CDR3 is TGTGCCAGCAGCCCACCGACAGGGGTGGGGGCCAACGTCCTGACTTTC. Full variable domain (outside the CDR3, taken from reference TRBV11-3 and TRBJ2-6): EAGVVQSPRYKIIEKKQPVAFWCNPISGHNTLYWYLQNLGQGPELLIRYENEEAVDDSQLPKDRFSAERLKGVDSTLKIQPAELGDSAVYLCASSPPTGVGANVLTFGAGSRLTVL.

Only a few counts were recorded for this clone. This chain uses TRBV6-8 with TRBJ1-4, with D perhaps TRBD1 (5 bases). The CDR3 sequence is 14 residues long. The V end lost 6 bases, the J end lost 4 bases, and 12 bases lay between the germline ends. Germline lookup yields CDR1 MNHGY and CDR2 SAAAGT. Here the CDR3 reads CASRAGRNNEKLFF. CDR3 DNA sequence: TGTGCCAGCAGAGCGGGACGGAATAATGAAAAACTGTTTTTT.

CDR3 in amino acids: CASSVVGGETQYF. The CDR3 bases are TGTGCCAGCAGCGTAGTGGGAGGGGAGACCCAGTACTTC. The chain joins TRBV9 to TRBJ2-5; 7 bases map to TRBD2. Unmatched junction bases numbered 1, after V lost 0 bases and J lost 5 bases. The germline V gene has CDR1 SGDLS and CDR2 YYNGEE. The CDR3 spans 13 residues. Together with reference TRBV9 and TRBJ2-5, the CDR3 gives the full variable domain: DSGVTQTPKHLITATGQRVTLRCSPRSGDLSVYWYQQSLDQGLQFLIQYYNGEERAKGNILERFSAQQFPDLHSELNLSSLELGDSALYFCASSVVGGETQYFGPGTRLLVL.

V and J are TRBV15 and TRBJ1-2; D possibly corresponds to TRBD1 (5 bases). Germline V lookup: CDR1 LNHNV, CDR2 YYDKDF (reference sequence). Trimming took off 5 bases at V and 2 bases at J, with 12 bases between the two ends. The length of the CDR3 is 14 residues. CDR3 region: CATSSYGGNYGYTF. DNA for the CDR3: TGTGCCACCAGCTCCTACGGGGGAAACTATGGCTACACCTTC.

The V gene is TRBV18, the J gene TRBJ2-5; possibly TRBD1 for D (5 bases). The V gene's germline CDR1 is KGHSH and CDR2 LQKENI. This CDR3 comprises 14 residues. V lost 0 bases and J lost 5, with 10 bases in between. Here the CDR3 reads CASSPPQGKETQYF. In DNA form, the CDR3 reads TGTGCCAGCTCACCACCTCAGGGCAAGGAGACCCAGTACTTC.

This clone is categorized as medium-sized. The rearrangement links TRBV6-8 to TRBJ2-5; tentative D call: TRBD1 (5 bases). V lost 2 bases, J lost 5 bases, and 18 bases lay in between. The CDR3 loop spans 16 amino acids. Germline lookup yields CDR1 MNHGY and CDR2 SAAAGT. The chain's CDR3 is CASSYGALGQTETQYF. The CDR3 region has the DNA TGTGCCAGCAGTTACGGGGCTTTAGGGCAGACGGAGACCCAGTACTTC.

The rearrangement uses TRBV19 and TRBJ2-1, with 11 nucleotides matching TRBD2. CDR3 length equals 15 residues. The germline V gene has CDR1 LNHDA and CDR2 SQIVND (reference sequence). V shed 3 bases, J shed 4 bases, and the junction held 2 bases outside the gene matches. The CDR3 here is CASSMTSGTYNEQFF. In DNA, the CDR3 is TGTGCCAGTAGTATGACTAGCGGGACTTACAATGAGCAGTTCTTC. The full variable domain, rest sourced from reference TRBV19 and TRBJ2-1, is DGGITQSPKYLFRKEGQNVTLSCEQNLNHDAMYWYRQDPGQGLRLIYYSQIVNDFQKGDIAEGYSVSREKKESFPLTVTSAQKNPTAFYLCASSMTSGTYNEQFFGPGTRLTVL.